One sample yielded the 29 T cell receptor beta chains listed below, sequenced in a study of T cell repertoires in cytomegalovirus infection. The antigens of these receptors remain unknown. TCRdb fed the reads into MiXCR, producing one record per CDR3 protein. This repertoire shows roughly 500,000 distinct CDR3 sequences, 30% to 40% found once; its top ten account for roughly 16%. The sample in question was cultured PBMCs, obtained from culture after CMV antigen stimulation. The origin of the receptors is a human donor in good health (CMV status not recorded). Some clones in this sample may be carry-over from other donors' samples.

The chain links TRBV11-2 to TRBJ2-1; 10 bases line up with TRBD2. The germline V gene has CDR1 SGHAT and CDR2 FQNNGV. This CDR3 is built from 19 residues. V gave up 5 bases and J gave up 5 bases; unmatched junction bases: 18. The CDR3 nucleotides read TGTGCCAGCAGCCCTCAGCGGGGAATAGCGGGAGGAGGGGACAATGAGCAGTTCTTC. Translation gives CASSPQRGIAGGGDNEQFF. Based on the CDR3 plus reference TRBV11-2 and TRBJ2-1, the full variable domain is EAGVAQSPRYKIIEKRQSVAFWCNPISGHATLYWYQQILGQGPKLLIQFQNNGVVDDSQLPKDRFSAERLKGVDSTLKIQPAKLEDSAVYLCASSPQRGIAGGGDNEQFFGPGTRLTVL.

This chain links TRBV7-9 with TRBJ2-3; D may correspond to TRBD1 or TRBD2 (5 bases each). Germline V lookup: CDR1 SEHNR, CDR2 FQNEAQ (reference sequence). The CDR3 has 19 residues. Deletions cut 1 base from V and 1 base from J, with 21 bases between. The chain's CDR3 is CASSLGEWMGRDGTDTQYF. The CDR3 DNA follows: TGTGCCAGCAGCTTAGGAGAGTGGATGGGACGGGATGGCACAGATACGCAGTATTTT.

CDR3 protein: CASRALSRDYGYTF. The CDR3 DNA follows: TGTGCCAGCAGGGCCCTGAGCAGGGACTATGGCTACACCTTC. The chain joins TRBV2 to TRBJ1-2; the D gene is possibly TRBD1 (5 bases). This CDR3 has 14 amino acids. The germline V and J ends were trimmed by 6 bases and 3 bases, with 14 bases remaining between them. CDR1 and CDR2 (germline): SNHLY, FYNNEI.

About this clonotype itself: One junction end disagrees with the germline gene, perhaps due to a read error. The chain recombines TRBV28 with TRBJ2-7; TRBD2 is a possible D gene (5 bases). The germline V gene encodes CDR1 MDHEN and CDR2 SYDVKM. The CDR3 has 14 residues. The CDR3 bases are TGTGCCAGCAGTTCCGGGATGTTGAATCACGAGCAGTCCTTC. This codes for CASSSGMLNHEQSF.

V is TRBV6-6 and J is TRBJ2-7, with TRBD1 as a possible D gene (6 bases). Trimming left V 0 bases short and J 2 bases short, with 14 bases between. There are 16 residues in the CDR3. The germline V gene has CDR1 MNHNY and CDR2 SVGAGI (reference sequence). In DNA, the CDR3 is TGTGCCAGCAGTTACTCTCGACCCAGGGGCGCCTACGAGCAGTACTTC. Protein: CASSYSRPRGAYEQYF.

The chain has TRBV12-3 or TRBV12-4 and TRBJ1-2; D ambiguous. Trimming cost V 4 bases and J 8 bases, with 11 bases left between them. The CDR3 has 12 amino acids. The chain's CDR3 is CASSSYRPGYTF. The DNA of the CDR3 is TGTGCCAGCAGTTCCTATCGGCCCGGCTACACCTTC.

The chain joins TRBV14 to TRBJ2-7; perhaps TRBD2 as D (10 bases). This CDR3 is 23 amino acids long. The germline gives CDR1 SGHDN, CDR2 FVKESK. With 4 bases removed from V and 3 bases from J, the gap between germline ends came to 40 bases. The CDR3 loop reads CASSPIRDRVSKTGLAMRYEQYF. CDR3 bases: TGTGCCAGCAGCCCCATCCGGGACAGGGTTTCGAAAACGGGACTAGCGATGCGCTACGAGCAGTACTTC.

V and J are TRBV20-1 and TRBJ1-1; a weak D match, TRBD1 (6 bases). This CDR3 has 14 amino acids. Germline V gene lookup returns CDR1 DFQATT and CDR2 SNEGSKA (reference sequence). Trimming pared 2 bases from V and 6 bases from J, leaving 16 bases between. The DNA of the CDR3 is TGCAGTGCTAGAAAATCAGGGGAAGGGGCTGAAGCTTTCTTT. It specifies CSARKSGEGAEAFF.

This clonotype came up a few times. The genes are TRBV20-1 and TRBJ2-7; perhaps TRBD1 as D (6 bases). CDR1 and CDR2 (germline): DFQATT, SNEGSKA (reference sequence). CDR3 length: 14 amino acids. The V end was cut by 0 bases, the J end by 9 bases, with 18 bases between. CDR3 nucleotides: TGCAGTGCTAGAGATTCGGACAGCGTTATGGGGCAGTACTTC. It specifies CSARDSDSVMGQYF.

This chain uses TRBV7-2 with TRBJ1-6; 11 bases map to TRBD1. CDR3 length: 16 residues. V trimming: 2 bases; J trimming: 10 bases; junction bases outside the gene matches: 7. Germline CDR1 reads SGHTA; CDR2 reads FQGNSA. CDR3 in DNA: TGTGCCAGCAGCTTATACAGGACAGGGGGCTTGTCACCCCTCCACTTT. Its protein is CASSLYRTGGLSPLHF.

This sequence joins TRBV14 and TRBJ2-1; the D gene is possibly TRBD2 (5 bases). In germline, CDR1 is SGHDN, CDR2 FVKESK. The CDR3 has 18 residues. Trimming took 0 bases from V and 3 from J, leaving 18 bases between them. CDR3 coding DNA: TGTGCCAGCAGCCAAGAAGGGTGGCGGGCCCGTCTCTACAATGAGCAGTTCTTC. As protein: CASSQEGWRARLYNEQFF.

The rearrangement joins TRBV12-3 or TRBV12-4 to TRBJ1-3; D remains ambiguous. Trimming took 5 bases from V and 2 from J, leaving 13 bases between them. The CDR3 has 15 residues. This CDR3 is CASSRGLRTGNTIYF. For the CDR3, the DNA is TGTGCCAGCAGTCGGGGTTTAAGGACTGGAAACACCATATATTTT.

The CDR3 loop is CASGSGRIAETQYF. The CDR3 coding sequence is TGTGCTAGTGGTTCGGGACGTATAGCGGAGACCCAGTACTTC. The rearrangement links TRBV12-5 to TRBJ2-5; tentatively, D is TRBD1 or TRBD2 (5 bases each). CDR1 and CDR2 (germline): LGHNT, FRNRAP. V was clipped by 4 bases and J by 5 bases, with 14 bases between them. This CDR3 is built from 14 residues.

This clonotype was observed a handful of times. The CDR3 DNA reads TGCGCCAGCAGCACAGGACAGGGGACAGCTAATGAAAAACTGTTTTTT. Translating it yields CASSTGQGTANEKLFF. The chain carries TRBV4-1 and TRBJ1-4; TRBD1 matches at 9 bases. CDR3 length: 16 residues. V dropped 5 bases and J dropped 3; count of bases not matched to a gene: 7. In germline, CDR1 is MGHRA, CDR2 YSYEKL.

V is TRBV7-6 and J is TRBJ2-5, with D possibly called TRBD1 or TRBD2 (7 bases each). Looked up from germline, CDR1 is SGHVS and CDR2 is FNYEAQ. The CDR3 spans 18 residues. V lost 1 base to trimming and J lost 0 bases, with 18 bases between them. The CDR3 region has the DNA TGTGCCAGCAGCTTAGAATGGGGGGGACAGATGTACCAAGAGACCCAGTACTTC. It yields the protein CASSLEWGGQMYQETQYF.

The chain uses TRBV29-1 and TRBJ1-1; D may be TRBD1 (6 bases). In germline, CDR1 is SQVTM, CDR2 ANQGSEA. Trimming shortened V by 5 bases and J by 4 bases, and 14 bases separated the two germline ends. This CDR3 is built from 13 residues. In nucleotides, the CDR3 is TGCAGCGTTTCAACAGGGAAGAGCACTGAAGCTTTCTTT. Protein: CSVSTGKSTEAFF.

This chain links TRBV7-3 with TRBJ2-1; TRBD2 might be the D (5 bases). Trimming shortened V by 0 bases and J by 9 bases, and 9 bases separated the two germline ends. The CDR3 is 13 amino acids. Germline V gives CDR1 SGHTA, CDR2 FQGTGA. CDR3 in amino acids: CASSLTGAREQFF. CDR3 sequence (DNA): TGTGCCAGCAGCTTAACGGGAGCGCGTGAGCAGTTCTTC.

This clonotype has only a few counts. CDR3 in DNA: TGTGCCAGCAGTTACTCGGAGGAGGACACTGAAGCTTTCTTT. Translated, it gives CASSYSEEDTEAFF. The rearrangement uses TRBV6-5 and TRBJ1-1; unclear D gene. Between the trimmed V and J ends, which lost 0 bases and 3 bases, there was a span of 8 bases. CDR1 and CDR2 from the germline V gene are MNHEY and SVGAGI. This CDR3 spans 14 amino acids.

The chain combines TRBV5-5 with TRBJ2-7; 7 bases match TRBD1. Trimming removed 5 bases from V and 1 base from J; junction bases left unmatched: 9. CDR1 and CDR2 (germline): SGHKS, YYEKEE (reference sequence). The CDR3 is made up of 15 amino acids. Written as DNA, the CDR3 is TGTGCCAGCAGTTACGACAGGGAAATTTCCTACGAGCAGTACGTC. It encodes CASSYDREISYEQYV.

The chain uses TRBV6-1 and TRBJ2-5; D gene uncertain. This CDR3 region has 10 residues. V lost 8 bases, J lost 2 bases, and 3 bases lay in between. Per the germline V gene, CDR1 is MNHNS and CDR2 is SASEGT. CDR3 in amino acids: CASGQETQYF. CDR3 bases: TGTGCCAGCGGTCAAGAGACCCAGTACTTC.

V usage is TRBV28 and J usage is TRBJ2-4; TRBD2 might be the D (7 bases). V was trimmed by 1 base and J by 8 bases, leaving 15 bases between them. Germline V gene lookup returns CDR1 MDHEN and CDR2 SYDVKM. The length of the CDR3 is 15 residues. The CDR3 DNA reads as TGTGCCAGCAGTTTATCGGGGGGCGCGATTTACATTCAGTACTTC. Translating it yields CASSLSGGAIYIQYF. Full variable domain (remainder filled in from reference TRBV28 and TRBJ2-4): DVKVTQSSRYLVKRTGEKVFLECVQDMDHENMFWYRQDPGLGLRLIYFSYDVKMKEKGDIPEGYSVSREKKERFSLILESASTNQTSMYLCASSLSGGAIYIQYFGAGTRLSVL.

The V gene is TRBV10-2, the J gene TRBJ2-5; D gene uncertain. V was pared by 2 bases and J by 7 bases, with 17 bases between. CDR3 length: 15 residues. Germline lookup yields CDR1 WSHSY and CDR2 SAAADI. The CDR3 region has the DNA TGCGCCAGCAGTGAGGAGGTGACCTCGGGTCGGACCCAGTACTTC. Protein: CASSEEVTSGRTQYF.

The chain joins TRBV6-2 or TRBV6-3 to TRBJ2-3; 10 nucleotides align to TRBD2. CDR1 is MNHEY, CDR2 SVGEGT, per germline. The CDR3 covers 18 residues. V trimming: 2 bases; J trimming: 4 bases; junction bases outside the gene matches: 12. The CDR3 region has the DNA TGTGCCAGCAGTTACGATCCCCTAGCGGGAGTAAGCCCAGATACGCAGTATTTT. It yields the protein CASSYDPLAGVSPDTQYF.

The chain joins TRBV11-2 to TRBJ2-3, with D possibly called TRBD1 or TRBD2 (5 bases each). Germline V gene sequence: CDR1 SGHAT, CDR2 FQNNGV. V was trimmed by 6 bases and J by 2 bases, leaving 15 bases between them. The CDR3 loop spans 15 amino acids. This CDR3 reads CASRAPGGATDTQYF. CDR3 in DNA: TGTGCCAGCAGGGCACCTGGGGGAGCCACAGATACGCAGTATTTT.

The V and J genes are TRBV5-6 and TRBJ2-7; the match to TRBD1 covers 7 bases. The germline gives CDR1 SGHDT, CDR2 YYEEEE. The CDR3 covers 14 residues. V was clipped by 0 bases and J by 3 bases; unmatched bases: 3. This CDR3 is CASSLGSGGYEQYV. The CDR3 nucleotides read TGTGCCAGCAGCTTGGGATCAGGGGGCTACGAGCAGTACGTC.

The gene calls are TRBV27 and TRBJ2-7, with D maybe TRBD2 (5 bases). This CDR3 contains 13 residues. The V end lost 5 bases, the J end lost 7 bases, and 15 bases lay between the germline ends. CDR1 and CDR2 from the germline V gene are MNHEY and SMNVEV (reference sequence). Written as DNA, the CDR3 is TGTGCCAGCAGTATCTCCACTAGTTGGGAGCAGTACTTC. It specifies CASSISTSWEQYF.

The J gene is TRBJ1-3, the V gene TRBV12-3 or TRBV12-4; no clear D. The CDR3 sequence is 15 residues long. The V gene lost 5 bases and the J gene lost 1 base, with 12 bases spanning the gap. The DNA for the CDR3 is TGTGCCAGCAGTACTGCGCAAGGATCTGGAAACACCATATATTTT. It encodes CASSTAQGSGNTIYF.

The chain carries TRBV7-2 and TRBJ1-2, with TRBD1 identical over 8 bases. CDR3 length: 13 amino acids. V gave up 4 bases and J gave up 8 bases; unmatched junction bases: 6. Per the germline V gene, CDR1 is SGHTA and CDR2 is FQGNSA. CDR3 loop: CASSSGTGEGYTF. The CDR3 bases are TGTGCCAGCAGCTCAGGGACAGGAGAAGGCTACACCTTC.

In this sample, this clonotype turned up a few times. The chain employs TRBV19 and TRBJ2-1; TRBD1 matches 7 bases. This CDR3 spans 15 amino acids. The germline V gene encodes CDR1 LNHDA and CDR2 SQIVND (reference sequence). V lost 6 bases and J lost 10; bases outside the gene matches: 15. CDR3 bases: TGTGCCAGTAGCTCCAGGGGGACAGCCCTCGGCGAGCAGTTCTTC. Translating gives CASSSRGTALGEQFF.